This is a list of T cell receptor beta chains from one sample in a study of prognosis after radiotherapy for stage I lung cancer. TCRdb passed the multiplex PCR reads through MiXCR, listing each CDR3 protein once. The table lists under 50,000 distinct CDR3 sequences, approximately 25% of them singletons, with around a quarter in the top ten. The source was PBMCs, collected before or after stereotactic body radiation therapy (not recorded which). Receptors were obtained from a donor over 45 with non-small cell lung cancer. The CDR3 runs from the conserved cysteine through the conserved F or W. The D gene is left open where the match is weak. Each size is once, few or many counts, or a class when the clone is expanded.

V: TRBV7-2
D: .
J: TRBJ1-5
size: many
CDR3: CASSFNRGRDNQPQHF
DNA: TGTGCCAGCAGCTTCAATAGGGGTCGAGACAATCAGCCCCAGCATTTT

V: TRBV6-6
D: TRBD2
J: TRBJ2-2
size: many
CDR3: CASSYSLAGSTGELFF
DNA: TGTGCCAGCAGTTACTCGTTAGCGGGAAGCACCGGGGAGCTGTTTTTT

V: TRBV19
D: .
J: TRBJ2-1
size: many
CDR3: CASGVRGPGEQFF
DNA: TGTGCCAGCGGAGTGCGGGGACCGGGTGAGCAGTTCTTC

V: TRBV20-1
D: .
J: TRBJ2-2
size: many
CDR3: CSARDLQGGTGGELFF
DNA: TGCAGTGCTAGAGATCTACAGGGAGGGACTGGCGGGGAGCTGTTTTTT

V: TRBV3-1
D: .
J: TRBJ1-1
size: many
CDR3: CASSHGGNTEAFF
DNA: TGTGCCAGCAGCCATGGGGGGAACACTGAAGCTTTCTTT

V: TRBV5-1
D: TRBD1
J: TRBJ2-5
size: many
CDR3: CASSAGGTGGQETQYF
DNA: TGCGCCAGCAGCGCTGGCGGGACAGGGGGCCAAGAGACCCAGTACTTC

V: TRBV27
D: .
J: TRBJ2-7
size: many
CDR3: CVSTLRDGSYEQYF
DNA: TGTGTCAGCACCTTAAGGGACGGATCCTACGAGCAGTACTTC

V: TRBV5-4
D: TRBD1
J: TRBJ1-2
size: many
CDR3: CASSFRGLDYGYTF
DNA: TGTGCCAGCAGCTTCAGGGGGCTAGACTATGGCTACACCTTC

V: TRBV9
D: .
J: TRBJ1-2
size: many
CDR3: CASSRTAPTNYGYTF
DNA: TGTGCCTCAAGTAGGACCGCACCTACTAACTATGGCTACACCTTC

V: TRBV7-3
D: .
J: TRBJ2-5
size: many
CDR3: CASSPTGVQETQYF
DNA: TGTGCCAGCAGCCCTACAGGCGTCCAAGAGACCCAGTACTTC

V: TRBV7-9
D: TRBD1
J: TRBJ2-1
size: many
CDR3: CASRGTADEQFF
DNA: TGTGCCAGCAGAGGGACAGCGGATGAGCAGTTCTTC

V: TRBV28
D: .
J: TRBJ1-3
size: many
CDR3: CASSSDRRGGNTIYF
DNA: TGTGCCAGCAGTTCGGACCGCCGAGGGGGAAACACCATATATTTT

V: TRBV7-3
D: TRBD2
J: TRBJ2-1
size: many
CDR3: CASSLWTSDDYNEQFF
DNA: TGTGCCAGCAGCTTGTGGACTAGCGACGATTACAATGAGCAGTTCTTC

V: TRBV7-2
D: .
J: TRBJ1-1
size: many
CDR3: CASSPSHGNTEAFF
DNA: TGTGCCAGCAGCCCCTCCCACGGGAACACTGAAGCTTTCTTT

V: TRBV30
D: .
J: TRBJ1-2
size: many
CDR3: CAWSESGGDGYTF
DNA: TGTGCCTGGAGTGAGTCGGGGGGTGATGGCTACACCTTC

V: TRBV11-3
D: TRBD1
J: TRBJ2-7
size: many
CDR3: CASSFGGTGGYEQYF
DNA: TGTGCCAGCAGCTTTGGGGGGACAGGGGGCTACGAGCAGTACTTC

V: TRBV28
D: .
J: TRBJ1-1
size: once
CDR3: CASRTWYDAEAFF
DNA: TGTGCCAGCAGAACATGGTACGACGCTGAAGCTTTCTTT

V: TRBV9
D: .
J: TRBJ1-6
size: many
CDR3: CASRLGGEQNSPLHF
DNA: TGTGCCAGCAGACTAGGAGGGGAGCAGAATTCACCCCTCCACTTT

V: TRBV5-4
D: TRBD2
J: TRBJ2-2
size: few
CDR3: CASSLEGSGGRTGELFF
DNA: TGTGCCAGCAGCTTGGAGGGTAGCGGGGGACGCACCGGGGAGCTGTTTTTT

V: TRBV28
D: .
J: TRBJ1-5
size: many
CDR3: CASTYGRALGQPQHF
DNA: TGTGCCAGCACCTATGGGCGGGCCTTAGGTCAGCCCCAGCATTTT

V: TRBV6-2/TRBV6-3
D: TRBD2
J: TRBJ2-3
size: many
CDR3: CASSYSRLAGSTDTQYF
DNA: TGTGCCAGCAGTTACTCCCGACTAGCGGGAAGCACAGATACGCAGTATTTT

V: TRBV25-1
D: TRBD1
J: TRBJ1-5
size: many
CDR3: CASSEYEDGTGHQPQHF
DNA: TGTGCCAGCAGTGAATATGAAGACGGGACAGGTCATCAGCCCCAGCATTTT

V: TRBV7-9
D: TRBD2
J: TRBJ2-7
size: many
CDR3: CASSSSGASGWEQYF
DNA: TGTGCCAGCAGCTCCTCCGGGGCTAGCGGTTGGGAGCAGTACTTC